The 15 T cell receptor beta chains in this list originate from one sample, sequenced in a study of blood T cell repertoires in COVID-19. Sequencing was performed with immunoSEQ multiplex PCR; in TCRdb, only in-frame clones are kept and a portion is missing. The table has 63,000 or so clones, about 86% seen once. The specimen sequenced was peripheral blood. All receptors come from a human donor in a cohort sampled during active COVID-19.

This sequence joins TRBV4-1 and TRBJ2-7; the match to TRBD2 covers 10 bases. Trimming took 2 bases from V and 6 from J; bases not matched to a gene: 7. CDR1 and CDR2 (germline): MGHRA, YSYEKL. The CDR3 consists of 15 residues. CDR3 DNA: TGCGCCAGCAGCCAAAGGCTAGCGGGGGCCGTCGAGCAGTACTTC. Residues: CASSQRLAGAVEQYF.

The chain joins TRBV12-3 or TRBV12-4 to TRBJ2-7, with D possibly matching TRBD1 (5 bases). V shed 6 bases and J shed 9 bases, with 18 bases lying between them. CDR3 length: 13 residues. CDR3 nucleotide sequence: TGTGCCAGCAGCCCAGGGATCTCTACGTCGCAGTACTTC. It yields the protein CASSPGISTSQYF.

The genes are TRBV6-5 and TRBJ1-3, with a tentative D call TRBD1 (5 bases). The V end was cut by 0 bases, the J end by 2 bases, with 11 bases between. The CDR3 length is 16 residues. The germline V gene has CDR1 MNHEY and CDR2 SVGAGI. DNA of the CDR3: TGTGCCAGCAGTTACTCCCAAGGGGAGGCTGGAAACACCATATATTTT. It yields the protein CASSYSQGEAGNTIYF.

The V gene is TRBV7-2, the J gene TRBJ1-2, with D tentatively TRBD1 (6 bases). This CDR3 spans 15 amino acids. V was clipped by 2 bases and J by 6 bases, with 16 bases between them. Germline V gene data show CDR1 as SGHTA and CDR2 as FQGNSA. CDR3 DNA: TGTGCCAGCAGCTTAACGAGACAGGAGTTAAATGGCTACACCTTC. It is translated as CASSLTRQELNGYTF.

The chain links TRBV6-6 to TRBJ2-3; the match to TRBD2 covers 8 bases. Trimming took 7 bases from V and 3 from J; bases not matched to a gene: 9. Germline CDR1 is MNHNY and CDR2 is SVGAGI (reference sequence). The CDR3 totals 15 residues. Here the CDR3 reads CASNPGGPWTDTQYF. The CDR3 nucleotides read TGTGCCAGCAACCCGGGGGGGCCGTGGACAGATACGCAGTATTTT.

The chain links TRBV5-8 to TRBJ1-1; perhaps TRBD1 as D (5 bases). Trimming stripped 4 bases from V and 7 bases from J, with 11 bases between. The CDR3 has 12 amino acids. In germline, CDR1 is SGHTS, CDR2 YDEGEE. CDR3 amino acids: CASSQMDIEAFF. CDR3 sequence (DNA): TGTGCCAGCAGCCAAATGGACATTGAAGCTTTCTTT.

V and J are TRBV10-3 and TRBJ2-7; 9 nucleotides line up with TRBD2. CDR3 length equals 15 residues. CDR1 is ENHRY, CDR2 SYGVKD, per germline. Trimming removed 6 bases from V and 5 bases from J; junction bases left unmatched: 11. Here the CDR3 DNA reads TGTGCCATCAGGGGGATAGCGGGAGTTGGGGACGAGCAGTACTTC. Translated, it gives CAIRGIAGVGDEQYF.

This chain uses TRBV5-6 with TRBJ2-7; 10 bases fit TRBD1. This CDR3 comprises 14 residues. Germline lookup yields CDR1 SGHDT and CDR2 YYEEEE. The junction had 1 base not matched to a gene; V was cut back by 2 bases and J by 2 bases. Written as DNA, the CDR3 is TGTGCCAGCAGCTTTGGGACAGGGGCCTACGAGCAGTACTTC. Translation: CASSFGTGAYEQYF.

The rearrangement links TRBV28 to TRBJ2-7; 9 nucleotides line up with TRBD1. The trim removed 5 bases at V and 5 bases at J, leaving 4 bases unmatched. Per germline, CDR1 MDHEN and CDR2 SYDVKM. The CDR3 extends over 13 amino acids. CDR3 in DNA: TGTGCCAGCAGTCTACAGGGGGCGGACGAGCAGTACTTC. It codes for CASSLQGADEQYF. Filled out from reference TRBV28 and TRBJ2-7, the complete variable domain reads DVKVTQSSRYLVKRTGEKVFLECVQDMDHENMFWYRQDPGLGLRLIYFSYDVKMKEKGDIPEGYSVSREKKERFSLILESASTNQTSMYLCASSLQGADEQYFGPGTRLTVT.

This chain joins TRBV2 and TRBJ2-7; D gene uncertain. CDR1 and CDR2 (germline): SNHLY, FYNNEI. The CDR3 sequence is 13 residues long. Deletions cut 7 bases from V and 3 bases from J, with 13 bases between. The CDR3 is CASKVGPYYEQYF. The CDR3 region has the DNA TGTGCCAGCAAGGTGGGCCCGTACTACGAGCAGTACTTC.

This chain joins TRBV7-2 and TRBJ2-7; 8 bases match TRBD1. The CDR3 is made up of 15 amino acids. The V gene's germline CDR1 is SGHTA and CDR2 FQGNSA. After removal of 1 base from V and 2 bases from J, the junction contained 4 bases not matched to a gene. For the CDR3, the DNA is TGTGCCAGCAGCTTAGACCCGACAGGGGCCTACGAGCAGTACTTC. Amino acids: CASSLDPTGAYEQYF.

V usage is TRBV6-1 and J usage is TRBJ1-6; the D is unclear. Trimming removed 0 bases from V and 6 bases from J, with 12 bases in between. CDR3 length: 16 amino acids. Germline CDR1 and CDR2: MNHNS and SASEGT. CDR3 in amino acids: CASSEAHGVSNSPLHF. The CDR3 coding sequence is TGTGCCAGCAGTGAAGCGCACGGGGTCTCTAATTCACCCCTCCACTTT.

The chain joins TRBV5-1 to TRBJ2-3; 11 positions agree with TRBD2. The CDR3 length is 16 residues. Germline CDR1 SGHRS, CDR2 YFSETQ. With 0 bases clipped from V and 7 bases from J, the junction kept 7 bases outside the gene matches. The CDR3 region is CASSLGSSGRTNTQYF. CDR3 coding DNA: TGCGCCAGCAGCTTGGGCTCTAGCGGGAGGACGAATACGCAGTATTTT.

V usage is TRBV4-3 and J usage is TRBJ2-3; TRBD1 might be the D (6 bases). Germline V gene sequence: CDR1 LGHNA, CDR2 YSLEER. V was pared by 0 bases and J by 3 bases, with 13 bases between. This CDR3 is built from 16 residues. The CDR3 DNA reads TGCGCCAGCAGCCAAGATTGGGGCAGGGGAACAGATACGCAGTATTTT. It translates to CASSQDWGRGTDTQYF.

The table lists this clone with a few counts. The chain recombines TRBV6-2 or TRBV6-3 with TRBJ2-6; D not certain. Germline CDR1 MNHEY, CDR2 SVGEGT. The CDR3 has 14 amino acids. Between the trimmed V and J ends, which lost 2 bases and 0 bases, there was a span of 2 bases. In nucleotides, the CDR3 is TGTGCCAGCAGTTACCACTCTGGGGCCAACGTCCTGACTTTC. It is translated as CASSYHSGANVLTF.